This entry lists 3 T cell receptor beta chains sequenced from one sample in a study of shared clonotypes between healthy human individuals (dated by TCRdb to the early 2020s). Receptor libraries were prepared by the immunoSEQ multiplex PCR assay. Drawn from immuneACCESS, this table holds only the in-frame rearrangements with V and J called that TCRdb kept. Clones are partly lost; checked studies trace under half to an unresolved V gene and leave the rest unexplained. This sample gives millions of clones in total; about 92% of them show up just once. The top ten clonotypes cover under 2% of the sample. For the CD8 naive samples, CD45RO-negative cells were positively selected for CCR7, yielding a CD45RA+CCR7+ population from which TemRA cells were excluded. Sequencing was carried out using naive CD8+ T cells from PBMCs. The cell subset or site label on this specimen signifies: CD45RA+CCR7+. The source is a young man in good health. Some clones in this sample may be carry-over from other donors' samples.

The chain carries TRBV11-3 and TRBJ2-3; D unclear. This CDR3 is built from 13 residues. The germline gives CDR1 SGHNT, CDR2 YENEEA. V lost 8 bases and J lost 3, with 12 bases in between. Here the CDR3 reads CASPPVGTDTQYF. The CDR3 DNA reads as TGTGCCAGCCCCCCGGTGGGGACAGATACGCAGTATTTT.

This chain uses TRBV27 with TRBJ2-7; D ambiguous. The V gene's germline CDR1 is MNHEY and CDR2 SMNVEV (reference sequence). The CDR3 is 17 residues long. V shed 2 bases and J shed 2 bases, with 19 bases lying between them. DNA of the CDR3: TGTGCCAGCAGTTTAAGAGTTCTAGGCGGTAGAGCCTACGAGCAGTACTTC. It is translated as CASSLRVLGGRAYEQYF.

The chain carries TRBV14 and TRBJ1-1, with 7 bases aligning to TRBD1. The J segment lost 7 bases and the V segment lost 2 bases, leaving 10 bases of the junction unmatched. Germline loops: CDR1 SGHDN, CDR2 FVKESK. CDR3 size: 15 residues. The CDR3 here is CASSQTPTGSGEAFF. The CDR3 region has the DNA TGTGCCAGCAGCCAAACGCCGACAGGGAGTGGTGAAGCTTTCTTT.